One and the same sample provided the 18 T cell receptor beta chains below, sequenced in a study of blood T cell repertoires in COVID-19. Only in-frame clones appear in the TCRdb table, and some are missing; sequencing was by immunoSEQ multiplex PCR. The table shows about 130,000 clones, with roughly 90% occurring only once. What was sequenced was peripheral blood. The receptors were gathered from a man aged 60 to 75 with COVID-19, enrolled during active disease.

The chain couples TRBV11-1 to TRBJ2-5, with D possibly being TRBD2 (6 bases). Germline assignment: CDR1 SGHAT and CDR2 FQDESV (reference sequence). V dropped 4 bases and J dropped 5 bases, with 14 bases sitting between them. The length of the CDR3 is 14 residues. CDR3 sequence: CASSWDFNKETQYF. The DNA for the CDR3 is TGTGCCAGCAGCTGGGACTTCAATAAGGAGACCCAGTACTTC.

The V gene is TRBV18, the J gene TRBJ1-6; 11 bases align to TRBD1. The CDR3 is made up of 15 amino acids. V lost 4 bases and J lost 9; bases outside the gene matches: 5. Germline CDR1 and CDR2: KGHSH and LQKENI. As DNA, the CDR3 is TGTGCCAGCTCACGCGGGACAGGGGGTGGTTCACCCCTCCACTTT. Its translation: CASSRGTGGGSPLHF.

This rearrangement joins TRBV7-2 to TRBJ2-2; 7 nucleotides agree with TRBD1. The CDR3 consists of 15 residues. V shed 5 bases and J 1 base; nucleotides not matched to a gene: 4. Germline V CDR1 and CDR2: SGHTA, FQGNSA. The CDR3 nucleotides read TGTGCCAGCAGCCCAGGGGGAATGAACACCGGGGAGCTGTTTTTT. It specifies CASSPGGMNTGELFF.

The rearrangement links TRBV24-1 to TRBJ1-6; unclear D gene. Germline CDR1 is KGHDR and CDR2 is SFDVKD. Trimming removed 1 base from V and 10 bases from J, with 16 bases in between. This CDR3 is built from 16 residues. CDR3: CATSDLGGPWWSPLHF. CDR3 nucleotide sequence: TGTGCCACCAGTGATTTAGGTGGGCCCTGGTGGTCACCCCTCCACTTT.

This clone was seen a few times. V usage is TRBV5-1 and J usage is TRBJ2-1; 7 bases align to TRBD1. The CDR3 spans 15 residues. Germline V lookup: CDR1 SGHRS, CDR2 YFSETQ. J lost 7 bases, V lost 4 bases, and 11 bases had no gene match. CDR3 in amino acids: CASSLLTGVGNEQFF. The DNA of the CDR3 is TGCGCCAGCAGCCTACTCACAGGGGTCGGTAATGAGCAGTTCTTC.

This chain links TRBV25-1 with TRBJ2-1; weak D call: TRBD2 (5 bases). Trimming took off 2 bases at V and 4 bases at J, with 6 bases between the two ends. There are 13 residues in the CDR3. The V gene's germline CDR1 is MGHDK and CDR2 SYGVNS. CDR3 loop: CASSELAYNEQFF. The DNA for the CDR3 is TGTGCCAGCAGTGAACTAGCTTACAATGAGCAGTTCTTC.

The chain couples TRBV7-2 to TRBJ1-5, with 7 bases lining up with TRBD1. The CDR3 is made up of 15 amino acids. Per germline, CDR1 SGHTA and CDR2 FQGNSA. J gave up 4 bases and V 6 bases, and 9 bases lay outside the gene matches. The DNA of the CDR3 is TGTGCCAGCAGGACGACAGGGAAGAATAATCAGCCCCAGCATTTT. Amino acids: CASRTTGKNNQPQHF.

The chain uses TRBV19 and TRBJ2-1; 11 positions match TRBD2. Germline loops: CDR1 LNHDA, CDR2 SQIVND (reference sequence). Trimming took 4 bases from V and 8 from J; bases not matched to a gene: 7. This CDR3 spans 15 amino acids. This CDR3 is CASSTRLAGSYEQFF. The CDR3 DNA reads as TGTGCCAGTAGTACCCGACTAGCGGGAAGCTATGAGCAGTTCTTC.

The CDR3 sequence is CASSHPGLAGVGDTQYF. In nucleotides, the CDR3 is TGTGCCAGCAGTCACCCGGGACTAGCGGGGGTTGGCGATACGCAGTATTTT. The chain employs TRBV27 and TRBJ2-3; 14 bases are a match to TRBD2. The ends lost 5 bases at V and 6 bases at J; junction bases unmatched: 10. CDR3 length: 17 residues. Germline V gives CDR1 MNHEY, CDR2 SMNVEV (reference sequence).

The chain joins TRBV28 to TRBJ1-2; 8 nucleotides align to TRBD1. Germline V lookup: CDR1 MDHEN, CDR2 SYDVKM. This CDR3 is built from 14 residues. With 5 bases clipped from V and 2 bases from J, the junction kept 4 bases outside the gene matches. CDR3 protein: CASSPRTGNYGYTF. The CDR3 DNA sequence: TGTGCCAGCAGTCCTAGGACAGGGAACTATGGCTACACCTTC.

This chain connects TRBV11-3 to TRBJ1-1; weak D call: TRBD1 (5 bases). The V end lost 5 bases, the J end lost 2 bases, and 12 bases lay between the germline ends. The CDR3 covers 14 residues. The germline V gene has CDR1 SGHNT and CDR2 YENEEA. CDR3 amino acids: CASSPARENTEAFF. The CDR3 region has the DNA TGTGCCAGCAGCCCCGCCAGGGAAAACACTGAAGCTTTCTTT.

The V call is TRBV29-1, the J call TRBJ1-1; 7 bases line up with TRBD1. Trimming took 2 bases from V and 4 from J; bases not matched to a gene: 1. Looked up from germline, CDR1 is SQVTM and CDR2 is ANQGSEA. The CDR3 loop spans 12 amino acids. The CDR3 nucleotides read TGCAGCGTTGAATCAGGGGGCACTGAAGCTTTCTTT. Translation gives CSVESGGTEAFF. The full variable domain, completed using reference TRBV29-1 and TRBJ1-1, is SAVISQKPSRDICQRGTSLTIQCQVDSQVTMMFWYRQQPGQSLTLIATANQGSEATYESGFVIDKFPISRPNLTFSTLTVSNMSPEDSSIYLCSVESGGTEAFFGQGTRLTVV.

V gene TRBV28 combines with J gene TRBJ1-6, with D possibly being TRBD1 (5 bases). Germline loops: CDR1 MDHEN, CDR2 SYDVKM. V was pared by 2 bases and J by 7 bases, with 15 bases between. This CDR3 spans 16 amino acids. The CDR3 DNA reads TGTGCCAGCAGTTTAGATACAGGATCAAGGAATTCACCCCTCCACTTT. Amino acids: CASSLDTGSRNSPLHF.

This clone has a single count. The chain carries TRBV7-2 and TRBJ2-7; 10 nucleotides agree with TRBD1. The germline gives CDR1 SGHTA, CDR2 FQGNSA. Trimming cost V 6 bases and J 1 base; bases outside gene matches: 3. The CDR3 spans 14 residues. The CDR3 nucleotides read TGTGCCAGCAGGGCGGACAGGGGGTCCTACGAGCAGTACTTC. Its protein product is CASRADRGSYEQYF.

J is TRBJ1-2 and V is TRBV27; TRBD1 might be the D (6 bases). CDR3 length: 13 residues. Trimming removed 4 bases at V and 8 bases at J, with 14 bases between. Germline assignment: CDR1 MNHEY and CDR2 SMNVEV (reference sequence). CDR3 sequence reads: CASSYKGVDGYTF. The CDR3 DNA sequence: TGTGCCAGCAGTTATAAGGGGGTGGACGGCTACACCTTC.

This rearrangement joins TRBV5-4 to TRBJ1-1; TRBD1 might be the D (5 bases). The CDR3 loop spans 15 amino acids. Germline V gene sequence: CDR1 SGHNT, CDR2 YYREEE (reference sequence). V lost 4 bases to trimming and J lost 0 bases, with 13 bases between them. The CDR3 DNA reads as TGTGCCAGCAGCACACAGACAGAGATGAACACTGAAGCTTTCTTT. Amino acids: CASSTQTEMNTEAFF.

CDR3 protein: CASSAEVAFF. CDR3 nucleotide sequence: TGTGCCAGTAGTGCAGAGGTAGCTTTCTTT. The chain links TRBV19 to TRBJ1-1; no clear D gene. The CDR3 is 10 residues long. The germline V gene has CDR1 LNHDA and CDR2 SQIVND (reference sequence). The ends were cut back, 5 bases at V and 10 bases at J, with 8 bases in the middle.

This clone was counted between two and nine times. The V call is TRBV11-1, the J call TRBJ2-7; 7 bases are a match to TRBD1. The trim removed 6 bases at V and 5 bases at J, leaving 4 bases unmatched. CDR3 size: 12 residues. The germline gives CDR1 SGHAT, CDR2 FQDESV (reference sequence). The CDR3: CASRFTGDEQYF. The CDR3 coding sequence is TGTGCCAGCAGGTTTACAGGGGACGAGCAGTACTTC.